This paragraph covers one T cell receptor beta chain sequence. The antigen is unknown. With 60 Vbeta and 13 Jbeta primers, the PCR was carried out. Assay used: immunoSEQ multiplex PCR; TCRdb lists only in-frame clones, some missing. Among a few hundred thousand clones listed, about 83% were seen once. This sample stems from a study of cytomegalovirus exposure and HLA in healthy donors. Whole-study findings and limits: Previously analyzed data showed that most TCR beta V segments were productive at a frequency of about 90% or about 30%. Among immune exposure information, only CMV serostatus was available. Some segments of the V type, notably TRBV6-2 and TRBV6-3, were excluded as indistinguishable.

CDR1 and CDR2 (germline): SGHVS, FQNEAQ. The ends were cut back, 3 bases at V and 5 bases at J, with 23 bases in the middle. This CDR3 is built from 18 residues. Sequencing was done on a sample of PBMCs. The clonotype was recovered from a man aged 35-49 years in good health and CMV-seronegative. The chain links TRBV7-8 to TRBJ2-4; D is possibly TRBD1 (5 bases). The CDR3 DNA follows: TGTGCCAGCAGCTTGGGGTACAAGACCCAGGGTGTCCAAAACATTCAGTACTTC. Its protein is CASSLGYKTQGVQNIQYF. The full variable domain, with the rest looked up from reference TRBV7-8 and TRBJ2-4, is GAGVSQSPRYKVAKRGQDVALRCDPISGHVSLFWYQQALGQGPEFLTYFQNEAQLDKSGLPSDRFFAERPEGSVSTLKIQRTQQEDSAVYLCASSLGYKTQGVQNIQYFGAGTRLSVL.